Listed below are T cell receptor beta chains from one sample, sequenced in a study of blood T cells in healthy people across ages. In TCRdb, the 5' RACE reads were re-called with MiXCR into one record per CDR3 protein. The sample has roughly 800,000 distinct CDR3 sequences, more than 25% seen once. This same sample was also taken into another study, of T cells of mothers and their children.

Sequencing input: blood. The receptors originated from a boy under 18 in good health. Each CDR3 is given without its conserved first and last residue. Each record gives: D gene, V gene, CDR3 protein. The D gene is left open where the match is weak.

D: .; V: TRBV6-6; CDR3: ASSWGPQKEPQH
D: .; V: TRBV5-5; CDR3: ASSLPGHTNEQF
D: .; V: TRBV12-3/TRBV12-4; CDR3: ASSSSGRVHGADTQY
D: .; V: TRBV6-6; CDR3: ASSYSKDGYGYT
D: .; V: TRBV29-1; CDR3: STSGVTDEQY
D: .; V: TRBV28; CDR3: ASSLLGLGRQETQY
D: .; V: TRBV7-2; CDR3: ASSFDFQSYEQY
D: .; V: TRBV4-1; CDR3: ASSQGAGTANSPLH
D: .; V: TRBV29-1; CDR3: SVLKDSDNSPLH
D: .; V: TRBV12-5; CDR3: ASGLVADTQY
D: TRBD1; V: TRBV12-3/TRBV12-4; CDR3: ASSLGTAVNYGYT
D: TRBD1; V: TRBV11-2; CDR3: ASSPRGQGTAQY
D: .; V: TRBV2; CDR3: ASSGRRGGFSYNEQF
D: TRBD1; V: TRBV27; CDR3: ASSQPGTGGETQY
D: .; V: TRBV6-1; CDR3: ASQGGNIQY
D: .; V: TRBV7-9; CDR3: ASSSRDGWGKETQY
D: TRBD1; V: TRBV3-1; CDR3: ASSPGDRPLHEQY
D: .; V: TRBV28; CDR3: ASRSYEQGSGANVLT
D: .; V: TRBV4-1; CDR3: ASEGANVLT
D: .; V: TRBV12-3/TRBV12-4; CDR3: ASSVFREMIFYNEQF
D: .; V: TRBV12-3/TRBV12-4; CDR3: ASSLASNVYGYT
D: .; V: TRBV20-1; CDR3: SAKSTLYNEQF
D: .; V: TRBV6-2/TRBV6-3; CDR3: ASSYSMGLGGTDTQY
D: TRBD2; V: TRBV20-1; CDR3: SATRGGSSYNEQF
D: .; V: TRBV5-1; CDR3: ASSKEGVGIQY
D: TRBD1; V: TRBV20-1; CDR3: SARDSGGEDGYT
D: .; V: TRBV18; CDR3: ASSPGEPPTYKQY
D: TRBD1; V: TRBV20-1; CDR3: SAEPGQMNTEAF
D: .; V: TRBV5-1; CDR3: ASSSLLGQSQETQY
D: .; V: TRBV28; CDR3: ASSLGYGGYT
D: .; V: TRBV9; CDR3: ASSLTPLDGGELF
D: .; V: TRBV30; CDR3: AWSRGQTQY
D: .; V: TRBV7-8; CDR3: ASSLVYVGQGGNNEQF
D: .; V: TRBV2; CDR3: ASNPGRATSPLH
D: .; V: TRBV3-1; CDR3: ASSQDGRRTSSYEQY
D: .; V: TRBV7-2; CDR3: ASRIRDGDQPQH
D: .; V: TRBV2; CDR3: ASSETGRYGYT
D: TRBD1; V: TRBV5-1; CDR3: ASSLAVPGQGTQN
D: .; V: TRBV29-1; CDR3: SVVKQETQY
D: TRBD2; V: TRBV3-1; CDR3: ASSQDSASGGYEQY
D: .; V: TRBV28; CDR3: ASSLLQRAF
D: .; V: TRBV28; CDR3: ASSPDGATNEKLF
D: .; V: TRBV20-1; CDR3: SAFAQGRGIIREAF
D: .; V: TRBV10-3; CDR3: AISPAASEKLF
D: TRBD2; V: TRBV20-1; CDR3: SASWATSGGAVNEQF
D: .; V: TRBV12-3/TRBV12-4; CDR3: ASTDTGTNQETQY
D: .; V: TRBV27; CDR3: ASSLSANLRETQY
D: TRBD1; V: TRBV20-1; CDR3: SASRQGVPTDTQY
D: .; V: TRBV15; CDR3: ATSRNGETQY
D: .; V: TRBV7-9; CDR3: ASSLAGPGGYT